What follows are 24 T cell receptor beta chains derived from one specimen sequenced in a study of neurological immune-mediated disorders. A single record per CDR3 protein comes from TCRdb applying MiXCR to the 5' RACE reads. The table has under 80,000 distinct CDR3 sequences, about 14% seen once; the top ten hold under 7%. What was sequenced was PBMCs. These receptors came from a woman aged 45-59 years in good health.

This clonotype was seen many times. The chain employs TRBV7-6 and TRBJ1-5; D ambiguous. The CDR3 is 13 residues long. Germline V gene sequence: CDR1 SGHVS, CDR2 FNYEAQ. V lost 5 bases and J lost 3, with 8 bases in between. CDR3 DNA: TGTGCCAGCAGCCAAGAGCCCAATCAGCCCCAGCATTTT. Protein: CASSQEPNQPQHF.

The chain links TRBV19 to TRBJ1-4, with 9 bases lining up with TRBD1. Germline assignment: CDR1 LNHDA and CDR2 SQIVND (reference sequence). There are 16 residues in the CDR3. The V gene end was trimmed by 3 bases and the J gene end by 4 bases; junction bases not matched to a gene: 6. CDR3 loop: CASSMDRGALNEKLFF. The CDR3 DNA reads TGTGCCAGTAGTATGGACAGGGGAGCCCTTAATGAAAAACTGTTTTTT.

This clonotype was seen only a few times. At one boundary the junction diverges from the germline segment, which might be a read error. J is TRBJ2-3 and V is TRBV7-3, with 8 bases lining up with TRBD2. In germline, CDR1 is SGHTA, CDR2 FQGTGA. The CDR3 contains 14 residues. This chain's CDR3 is CTSSLGLVTDTQYF. CDR3 coding DNA: TGTACCAGCAGCTTGGGACTAGTCACAGATACGCAGTATTTT.

This clonotype has ten or more counts. The genes are TRBV5-5 and TRBJ2-5; 7 nucleotides line up with TRBD2. CDR3 length equals 12 residues. Per germline, CDR1 SGHKS and CDR2 YYEKEE (reference sequence). With V trimmed by 2 bases and J by 5 bases, 0 bases remained unmatched. In DNA, the CDR3 is TGTGCCAGCAGCTTCGGGGGGGAGACCCAGTACTTC. Protein: CASSFGGETQYF.

This clonotype appeared many times. The chain has TRBV12-3 or TRBV12-4 and TRBJ2-1, with D possibly being TRBD1 or TRBD2 (5 bases each). The CDR3 covers 15 residues. V shed 6 bases and J shed 4 bases, with 16 bases lying between them. The CDR3 sequence: CASSQGPPGYNEQFF. CDR3 coding DNA: TGTGCCAGCAGCCAGGGCCCCCCGGGGTACAATGAGCAGTTCTTC.

Concerning this clonotype itself: The germline gene is not matched at one end of the junction; a read error may be the cause. The chain combines TRBV7-6 with TRBJ2-1; D is uncertain. The germline gives CDR1 SGHVS, CDR2 FNYEAQ. CDR3 length equals 13 residues. The CDR3 protein is CANSLYGDNEQFF. CDR3 in DNA: TGTGCCAACAGCTTATACGGCGACAATGAGCAGTTCTTC.

The CDR3 region is CASSVGRETQYF. The CDR3, as DNA: TGTGCCAGCAGCGTCGGACGAGAGACCCAGTACTTC. J is TRBJ2-5 and V is TRBV11-3; D is uncertain. The CDR3 totals 12 residues. The V and J ends lost 5 bases and 4 bases respectively, with 8 bases between them. Per germline, CDR1 SGHNT and CDR2 YENEEA.

This clonotype was seen repeatedly, ten times or more. This rearrangement joins TRBV6-5 to TRBJ1-2; no definite D call. Per germline, CDR1 MNHEY and CDR2 SVGAGI. The CDR3 length is 14 residues. The germline V and J ends were trimmed by 4 bases and 7 bases, with 16 bases remaining between them. The CDR3 is CASSSSQVRGGYTF. CDR3 sequence (DNA): TGTGCCAGCAGTTCGTCCCAGGTGCGAGGTGGCTACACCTTC.

The table lists this clonotype with many counts. The V gene is TRBV5-1, the J gene TRBJ2-5; 8 bases fit TRBD2. Germline CDR1 and CDR2: SGHRS and YFSETQ. The CDR3 loop spans 13 amino acids. Trimming removed 2 bases from V and 4 bases from J; junction bases left unmatched: 1. Here the CDR3 reads CASSFSGVETQYF. In nucleotides, the CDR3 is TGCGCCAGCAGCTTTAGCGGGGTAGAGACCCAGTACTTC.

A word on this clonotype: It may be a read error: a sequence one base away is much more abundant. The J gene is TRBJ2-5, the V gene TRBV12-3 or TRBV12-4; weak D call: TRBD2 (7 bases). Trimming cost V 6 bases and J 4 bases, with 24 bases left between them. The CDR3 sequence is 17 residues long. CDR3 DNA: TGTGCCAGCAGCCAAACCCGTGGTAGGGGGGGGTCAGAGACCCAGTACTTC. This translates into CASSQTRGRGGSETQYF.

This clonotype appeared many times. V and J are TRBV28 and TRBJ1-2, with D hard to call. With 5 bases removed from V and 5 bases from J, the gap between germline ends came to 12 bases. Germline CDR1 reads MDHEN; CDR2 reads SYDVKM. This CDR3 has 13 amino acids. The CDR3: CASSDQFAYGYTF. CDR3 nucleotide sequence: TGTGCCAGCAGTGATCAGTTTGCTTATGGCTACACCTTC.

This clonotype was observed many times. This chain connects TRBV29-1 to TRBJ1-2; tentative D call: TRBD1 (5 bases). The CDR3 covers 14 residues. The germline V gene has CDR1 SQVTM and CDR2 ANQGSEA. V gave up 4 bases and J gave up 4 bases, with 16 bases separating them. As DNA, the CDR3 is TGCAGCGTTGCGCCACAGGAATTGAGCTATGGCTACACCTTC. Its translation: CSVAPQELSYGYTF.

This clonotype was observed at least ten times. The chain recombines TRBV12-3 or TRBV12-4 with TRBJ2-1, with TRBD2 matching over 14 bases. V gave up 6 bases and J gave up 14 bases; unmatched junction bases: 9. The CDR3 is 14 residues long. CDR3: CASSQTSGGAGKFF. The CDR3 nucleotides read TGTGCCAGCAGCCAGACTAGCGGGGGGGCCGGGAAGTTCTTC.

This clonotype was detected many times. V and J are TRBV20-1 and TRBJ1-5, with D possibly being TRBD1 (6 bases). V lost 5 bases and J lost 6, with 20 bases in between. The CDR3 totals 15 residues. Germline CDR1 reads DFQATT; CDR2 reads SNEGSKA (reference sequence). CDR3 bases: TGCAGTGCTGGCATTCCCAGGGGATCGGGTCAGCCCCAGCATTTT. It encodes CSAGIPRGSGQPQHF.

In its sample, this clonotype was seen many times. The chain employs TRBV12-3 or TRBV12-4 and TRBJ2-7, with D hard to call. V was shortened by 3 bases and J by 0 bases, with 9 bases between the two germline ends. The CDR3 totals 14 residues. CDR3 DNA sequence: TGTGCCAGCAGTTTGCAGTGGAGCTCCTACGAGCAGTACTTC. Translation gives CASSLQWSSYEQYF.

This clonotype was seen ten or more times. The V gene is TRBV13, the J gene TRBJ2-7; the D gene could be TRBD1 or TRBD2 (5 bases each). Germline V CDR1 and CDR2: PRHDT, FYEKMQ (reference sequence). V was trimmed by 0 bases and J by 5 bases, leaving 17 bases between them. The CDR3 extends over 16 amino acids. The CDR3 bases are TGTGCCAGCAGCTTAGGGGGGGTTCCTGTTGGTCACGAGCAGTACTTC. The encoded protein is CASSLGGVPVGHEQYF.

As to this clonotype: A single base separates this from a much larger clone, so it may be a read error. The J gene is TRBJ2-1, the V gene TRBV3-1; 7 nucleotides match TRBD2. Germline values: CDR1 LGHDT, CDR2 YNNKEL (reference sequence). The CDR3 loop spans 11 amino acids. The CDR3 reads CAGRSGTKQFF. The CDR3 nucleotides read TGTGCCGGCAGGTCCGGGACTAAGCAGTTCTTC.

This clonotype was recorded at least ten times. The chain links TRBV7-2 to TRBJ2-3, with D tentatively TRBD1 (5 bases). This CDR3 has 14 amino acids. The V and J ends lost 5 bases and 6 bases respectively, with 15 bases between them. Germline V CDR1 and CDR2: SGHTA, FQGNSA. The CDR3 region has the DNA TGTGCCAGCAGCCCACCGGTGGGGCTGGATACGCAGTATTTT. As protein: CASSPPVGLDTQYF.

This clonotype has ten or more counts. This sequence joins TRBV29-1 and TRBJ2-1; 10 bases match TRBD2. Trimming at V came to 8 bases and at J to 4 bases, leaving 2 bases not matched to a gene. Looked up from germline, CDR1 is SQVTM and CDR2 is ANQGSEA. CDR3 length: 12 residues. CDR3 DNA: TGCAGCTCAGCGGGGGGGTACAATGAGCAGTTCTTC. Translation: CSSAGGYNEQFF.

At least ten counts were recorded for this clonotype. V is TRBV7-9 and J is TRBJ1-1; 7 nucleotides line up with TRBD1. The CDR3 is 16 amino acids. The ends lost 1 base at V and 7 bases at J; junction bases unmatched: 12. The V gene's germline CDR1 is SEHNR and CDR2 FQNEAQ (reference sequence). The CDR3 DNA reads as TGTGCCAGCAGCTTAGGAACTCCAGGGGGGTCCTTTGAAGCTTTCTTT. This sequence encodes CASSLGTPGGSFEAFF. The whole variable domain, remainder taken from reference TRBV7-9 and TRBJ1-1, is DTGVSQNPRHKITKRGQNVTFRCDPISEHNRLYWYRQTLGQGPEFLTYFQNEAQLEKSRLLSDRFSAERPKGSFSTLEIQRTEQGDSAMYLCASSLGTPGGSFEAFFGQGTRLTVV.

The chain joins TRBV5-5 to TRBJ2-1, with D perhaps TRBD1 (5 bases). V lost 3 bases, J lost 4 bases, and 14 bases lay in between. CDR3 length equals 15 residues. The germline CDR1 and CDR2 sequences are SGHKS and YYEKEE (reference sequence). For the CDR3, the DNA is TGTGCCAGCAGCTCTGACAACGGACATTACAATGAGCAGTTCTTC. Protein sequence: CASSSDNGHYNEQFF.

This clonotype is a singleton in its sample. The J gene is TRBJ2-2, the V gene TRBV27, with TRBD1 as a possible D gene (5 bases). The CDR3 contains 17 residues. Trimming took 5 bases from V and 1 from J, leaving 17 bases between them. In germline, CDR1 is MNHEY, CDR2 SMNVEV (reference sequence). The CDR3 coding sequence is TGTGCCAGCAGTCCGACCGCAGGGATTGAGAACACCGGGGAGCTGTTTTTT. As protein: CASSPTAGIENTGELFF.

Ten or more counts support this clonotype. The chain couples TRBV5-1 to TRBJ1-2; a possible D gene is TRBD1 (6 bases). Germline CDR1 SGHRS, CDR2 YFSETQ. The CDR3 is 17 residues long. V was pared by 1 base and J by 2 bases, with 18 bases between. The CDR3 DNA sequence: TGCGCCAGCAGCTTGAACATGGGGGCGGGAATAAACTATGGCTACACCTTC. Protein: CASSLNMGAGINYGYTF.

This clonotype was counted many times. The rearrangement links TRBV12-3 or TRBV12-4 to TRBJ2-3; D is undetermined. The CDR3 is 11 residues long. Trimming took off 5 bases at V and 1 base at J, with 1 base between the two ends. CDR3 protein: CASSRTDTQYF. The CDR3 region has the DNA TGTGCCAGCAGTCGCACAGATACGCAGTATTTT.